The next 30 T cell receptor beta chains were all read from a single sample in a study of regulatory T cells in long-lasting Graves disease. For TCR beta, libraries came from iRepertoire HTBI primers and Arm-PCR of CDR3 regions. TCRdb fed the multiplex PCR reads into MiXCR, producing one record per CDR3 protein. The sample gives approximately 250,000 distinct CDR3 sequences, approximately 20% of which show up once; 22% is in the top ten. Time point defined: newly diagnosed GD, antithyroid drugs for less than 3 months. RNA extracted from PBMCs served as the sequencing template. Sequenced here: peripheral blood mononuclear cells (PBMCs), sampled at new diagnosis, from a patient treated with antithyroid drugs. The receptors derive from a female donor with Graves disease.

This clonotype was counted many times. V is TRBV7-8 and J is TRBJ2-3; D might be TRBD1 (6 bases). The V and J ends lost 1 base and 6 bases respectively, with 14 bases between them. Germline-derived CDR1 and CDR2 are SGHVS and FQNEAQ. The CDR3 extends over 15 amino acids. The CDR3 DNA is TGTGCCAGCAGCTTAGGAGGGGGAAGGAAGGATACGCAGTATTTT. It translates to CASSLGGGRKDTQYF.

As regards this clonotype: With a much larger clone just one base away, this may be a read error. CDR3 residues: CASSYKRVERFF. Here the CDR3 DNA reads TGTGCCAGCAGCTATAAGAGAGTTGAGCGGTTCTTC. This chain joins TRBV7-2 and TRBJ2-1, with unresolved D. CDR3 length equals 12 residues. Germline values: CDR1 SGHTA, CDR2 FQGNSA.

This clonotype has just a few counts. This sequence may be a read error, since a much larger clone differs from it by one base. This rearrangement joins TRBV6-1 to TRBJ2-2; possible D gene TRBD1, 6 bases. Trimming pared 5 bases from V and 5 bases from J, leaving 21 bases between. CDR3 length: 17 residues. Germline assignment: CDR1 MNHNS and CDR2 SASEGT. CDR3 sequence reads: CASSPPRTDLLTGELFF. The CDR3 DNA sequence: TGTGCCAGCAGTCCCCCTCGGACAGACCTTTTGACCGGGGAGCTGTTTTTT.

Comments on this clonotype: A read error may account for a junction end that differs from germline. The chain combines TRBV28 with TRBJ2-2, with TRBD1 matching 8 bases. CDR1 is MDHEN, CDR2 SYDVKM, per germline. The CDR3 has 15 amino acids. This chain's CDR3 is CASSYLTGAPGEPFF. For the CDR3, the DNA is TGTGCCAGCAGTTACCTGACAGGGGCACCCGGGGAGCCGTTTTTT.

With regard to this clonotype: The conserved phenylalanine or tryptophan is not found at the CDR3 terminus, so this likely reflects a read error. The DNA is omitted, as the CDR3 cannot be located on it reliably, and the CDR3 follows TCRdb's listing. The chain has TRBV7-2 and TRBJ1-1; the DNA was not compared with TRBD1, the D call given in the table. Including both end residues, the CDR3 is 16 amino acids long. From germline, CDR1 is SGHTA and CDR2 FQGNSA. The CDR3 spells CASSPKGQLGDTEGFV.

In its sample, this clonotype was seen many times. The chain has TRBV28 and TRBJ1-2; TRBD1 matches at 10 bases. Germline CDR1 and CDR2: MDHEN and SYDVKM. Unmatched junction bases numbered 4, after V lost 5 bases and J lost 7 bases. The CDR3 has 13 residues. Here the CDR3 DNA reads TGTGCCAGCAGTCTGACAGGGGGCGTTGGCTACACCTTC. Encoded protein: CASSLTGGVGYTF.

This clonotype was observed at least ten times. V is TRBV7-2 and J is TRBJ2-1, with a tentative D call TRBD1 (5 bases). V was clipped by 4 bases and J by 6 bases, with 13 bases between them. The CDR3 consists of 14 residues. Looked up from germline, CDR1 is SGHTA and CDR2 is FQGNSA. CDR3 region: CASSSQGSGNEQFF. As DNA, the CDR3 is TGTGCCAGCAGCTCCCAGGGATCGGGCAATGAGCAGTTCTTC.

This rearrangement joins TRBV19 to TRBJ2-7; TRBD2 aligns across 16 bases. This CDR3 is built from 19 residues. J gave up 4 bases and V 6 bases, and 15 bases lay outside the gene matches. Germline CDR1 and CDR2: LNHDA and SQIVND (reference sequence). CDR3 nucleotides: TGTGCCAGTAGAAGGAAACCTGGGACTAGCGGGAGGGCCGGGTACGAGCAGTACTTC. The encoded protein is CASRRKPGTSGRAGYEQYF.

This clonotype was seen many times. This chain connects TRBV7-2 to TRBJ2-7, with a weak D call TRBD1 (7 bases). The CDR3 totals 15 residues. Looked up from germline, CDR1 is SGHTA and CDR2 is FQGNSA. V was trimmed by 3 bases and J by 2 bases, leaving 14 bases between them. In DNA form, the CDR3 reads TGTGCCAGCAGCTTGGAGGGCGGGACAGCCTACGAGCAGTACTTC. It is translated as CASSLEGGTAYEQYF.

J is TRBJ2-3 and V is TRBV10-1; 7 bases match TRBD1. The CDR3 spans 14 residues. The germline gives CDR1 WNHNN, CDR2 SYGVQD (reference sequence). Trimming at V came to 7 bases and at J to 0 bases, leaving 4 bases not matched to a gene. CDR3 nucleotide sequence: TGCGCCAGCAACATGGACAGGAGCACAGATACGCAGTATTTT. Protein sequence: CASNMDRSTDTQYF.

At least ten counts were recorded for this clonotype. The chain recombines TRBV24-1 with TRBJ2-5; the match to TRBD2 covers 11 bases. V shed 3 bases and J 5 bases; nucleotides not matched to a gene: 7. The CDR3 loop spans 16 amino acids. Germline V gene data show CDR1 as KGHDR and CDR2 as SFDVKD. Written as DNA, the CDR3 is TGTGCCACCAGTGATCCGACTAGCGGGGTAGGGGAGACCCAGTACTTC. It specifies CATSDPTSGVGETQYF.

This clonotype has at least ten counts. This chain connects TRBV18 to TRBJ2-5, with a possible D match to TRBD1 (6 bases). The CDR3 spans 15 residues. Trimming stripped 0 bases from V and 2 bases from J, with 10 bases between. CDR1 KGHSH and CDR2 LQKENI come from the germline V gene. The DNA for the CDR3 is TGTGCCAGCTCACCACCGCAACAGGGTCAAGAGACCCAGTACTTC. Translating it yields CASSPPQQGQETQYF.

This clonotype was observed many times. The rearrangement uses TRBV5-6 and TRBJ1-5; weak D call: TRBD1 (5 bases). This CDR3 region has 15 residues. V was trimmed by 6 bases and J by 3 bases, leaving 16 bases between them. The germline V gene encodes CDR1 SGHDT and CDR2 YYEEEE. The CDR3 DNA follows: TGTGCCAGCAACCAATACGGGACTACCAATCAGCCCCAGCATTTT. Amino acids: CASNQYGTTNQPQHF.

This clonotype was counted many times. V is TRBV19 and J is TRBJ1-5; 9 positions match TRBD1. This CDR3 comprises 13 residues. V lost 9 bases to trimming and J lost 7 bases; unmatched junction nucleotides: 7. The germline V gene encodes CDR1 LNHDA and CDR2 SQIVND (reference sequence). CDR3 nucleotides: TGTGCCAGCACGGACAGGGGTGGACAGCCCCAGCATTTT. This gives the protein CASTDRGGQPQHF.

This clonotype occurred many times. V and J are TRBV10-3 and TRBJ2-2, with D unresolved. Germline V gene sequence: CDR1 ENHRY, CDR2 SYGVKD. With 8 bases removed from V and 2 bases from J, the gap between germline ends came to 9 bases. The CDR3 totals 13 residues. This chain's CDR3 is CAIPVTNTGELFF. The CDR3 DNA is TGTGCCATCCCGGTGACCAACACCGGGGAGCTGTTTTTT.

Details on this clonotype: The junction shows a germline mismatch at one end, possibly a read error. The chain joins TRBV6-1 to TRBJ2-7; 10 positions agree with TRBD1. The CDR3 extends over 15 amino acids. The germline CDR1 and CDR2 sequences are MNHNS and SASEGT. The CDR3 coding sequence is TGTGCCAGCAGTGAAACCGGGACAGGGGTCTACGAGCGGTACTTC. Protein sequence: CASSETGTGVYERYF.

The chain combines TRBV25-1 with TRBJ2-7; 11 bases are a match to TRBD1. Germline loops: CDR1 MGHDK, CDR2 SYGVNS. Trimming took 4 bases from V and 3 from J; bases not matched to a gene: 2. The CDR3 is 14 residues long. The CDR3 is CASSGDRGYYEQYF. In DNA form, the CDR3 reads TGTGCCAGCAGTGGGGACAGGGGGTACTACGAGCAGTACTTC.

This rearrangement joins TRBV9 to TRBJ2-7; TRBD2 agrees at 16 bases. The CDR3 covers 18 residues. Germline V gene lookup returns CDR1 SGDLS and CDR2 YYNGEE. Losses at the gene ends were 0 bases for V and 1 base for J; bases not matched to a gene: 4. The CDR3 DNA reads TGTGCCAGCAGCGTAGAGGGGACTAGCGGGAGGGTATCCTACGAGCAGTACTTC. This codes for CASSVEGTSGRVSYEQYF.

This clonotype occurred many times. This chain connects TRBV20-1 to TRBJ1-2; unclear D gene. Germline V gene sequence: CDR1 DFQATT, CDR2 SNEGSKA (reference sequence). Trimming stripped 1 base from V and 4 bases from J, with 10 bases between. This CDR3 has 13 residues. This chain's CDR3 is CSARVPEIYGYTF. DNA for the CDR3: TGCAGTGCTAGAGTTCCAGAGATCTATGGCTACACCTTC.

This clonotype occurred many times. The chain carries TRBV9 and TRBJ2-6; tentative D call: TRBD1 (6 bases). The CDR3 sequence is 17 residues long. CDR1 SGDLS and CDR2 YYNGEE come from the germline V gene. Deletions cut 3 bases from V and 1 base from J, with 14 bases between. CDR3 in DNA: TGTGCCAGCAGCGGGAGACAGGCTGCTTCTGGGGCCAACGTCCTGACTTTC. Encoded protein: CASSGRQAASGANVLTF.

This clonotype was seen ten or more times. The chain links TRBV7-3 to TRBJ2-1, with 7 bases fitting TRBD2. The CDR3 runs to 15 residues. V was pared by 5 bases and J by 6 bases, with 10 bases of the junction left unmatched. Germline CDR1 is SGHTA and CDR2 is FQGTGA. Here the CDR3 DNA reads TGTGCCAGCAGCCGCCTTGGGCTAGCGGCCAATGAGCAGTTCTTC. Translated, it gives CASSRLGLAANEQFF.

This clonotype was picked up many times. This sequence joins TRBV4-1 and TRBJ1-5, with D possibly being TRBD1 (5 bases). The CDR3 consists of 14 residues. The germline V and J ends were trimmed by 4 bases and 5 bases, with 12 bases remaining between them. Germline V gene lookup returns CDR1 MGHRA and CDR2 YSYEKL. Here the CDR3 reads CASSPRDGYQPQHF. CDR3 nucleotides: TGCGCCAGCAGCCCCCGGGACGGTTATCAGCCCCAGCATTTT.

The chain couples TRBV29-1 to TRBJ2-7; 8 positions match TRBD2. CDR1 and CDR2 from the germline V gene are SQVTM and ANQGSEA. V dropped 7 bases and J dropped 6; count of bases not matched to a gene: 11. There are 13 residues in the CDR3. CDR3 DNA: TGCAGCGCCGCCGGGACTAGACATAGCGAGCAGTACTTC. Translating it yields CSAAGTRHSEQYF.

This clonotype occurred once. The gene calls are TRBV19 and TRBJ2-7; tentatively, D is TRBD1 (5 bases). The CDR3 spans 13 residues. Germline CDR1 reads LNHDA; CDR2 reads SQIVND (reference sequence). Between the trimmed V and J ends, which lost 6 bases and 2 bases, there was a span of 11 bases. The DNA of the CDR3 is TGTGCCAGTAGCGCAGCGACAGCCTACGAGCAGTACTTC. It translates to CASSAATAYEQYF.

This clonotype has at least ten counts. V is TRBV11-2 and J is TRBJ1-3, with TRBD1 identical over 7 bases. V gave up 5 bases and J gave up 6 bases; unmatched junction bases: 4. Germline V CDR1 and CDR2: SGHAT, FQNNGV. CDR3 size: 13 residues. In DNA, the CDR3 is TGTGCCAGCAGCCACGGACAGGAAAACACCATATATTTT. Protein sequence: CASSHGQENTIYF.

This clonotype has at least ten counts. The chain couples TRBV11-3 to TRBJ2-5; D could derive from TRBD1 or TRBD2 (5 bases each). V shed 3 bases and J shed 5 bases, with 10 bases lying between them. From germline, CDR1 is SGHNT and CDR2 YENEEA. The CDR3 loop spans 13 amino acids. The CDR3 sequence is CASSLGVSETQYF. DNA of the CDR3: TGTGCCAGCAGCTTGGGGGTCTCGGAGACCCAGTACTTC. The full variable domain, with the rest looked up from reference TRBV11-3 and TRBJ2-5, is EAGVVQSPRYKIIEKKQPVAFWCNPISGHNTLYWYLQNLGQGPELLIRYENEEAVDDSQLPKDRFSAERLKGVDSTLKIQPAELGDSAVYLCASSLGVSETQYFGPGTRLLVL.

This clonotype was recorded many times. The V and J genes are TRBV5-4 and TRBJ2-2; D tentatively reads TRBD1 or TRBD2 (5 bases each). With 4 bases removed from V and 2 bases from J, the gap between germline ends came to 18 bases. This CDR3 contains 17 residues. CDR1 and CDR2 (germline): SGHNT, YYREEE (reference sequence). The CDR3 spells CASSGPGWGINTGELFF. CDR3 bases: TGTGCCAGCAGCGGCCCCGGGTGGGGGATTAACACCGGGGAGCTGTTTTTT.

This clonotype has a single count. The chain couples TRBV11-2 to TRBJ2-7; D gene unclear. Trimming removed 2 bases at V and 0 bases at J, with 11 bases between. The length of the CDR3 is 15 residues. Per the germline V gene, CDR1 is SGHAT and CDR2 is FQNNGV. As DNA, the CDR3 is TGTGCCAGCAGCTTATCTAGGCCTCCCTCCTACGAGCAGTACTTC. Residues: CASSLSRPPSYEQYF.

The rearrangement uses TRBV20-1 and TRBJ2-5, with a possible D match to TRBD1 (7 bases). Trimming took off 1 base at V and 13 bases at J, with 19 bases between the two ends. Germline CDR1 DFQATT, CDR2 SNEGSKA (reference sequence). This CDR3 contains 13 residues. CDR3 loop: CSARVGQAGTWYF. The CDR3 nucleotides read TGCAGTGCTAGAGTTGGACAGGCGGGAACGTGGTACTTC.

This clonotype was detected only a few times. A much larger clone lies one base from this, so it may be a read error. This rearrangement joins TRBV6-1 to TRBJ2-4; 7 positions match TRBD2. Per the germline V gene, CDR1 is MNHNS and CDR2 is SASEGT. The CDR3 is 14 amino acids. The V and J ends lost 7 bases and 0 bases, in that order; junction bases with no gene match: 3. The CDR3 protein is CASTLAVAKNIQYF. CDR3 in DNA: TGTGCCAGCACCCTAGCGGTAGCCAAAAACATTCAGTACTTC.